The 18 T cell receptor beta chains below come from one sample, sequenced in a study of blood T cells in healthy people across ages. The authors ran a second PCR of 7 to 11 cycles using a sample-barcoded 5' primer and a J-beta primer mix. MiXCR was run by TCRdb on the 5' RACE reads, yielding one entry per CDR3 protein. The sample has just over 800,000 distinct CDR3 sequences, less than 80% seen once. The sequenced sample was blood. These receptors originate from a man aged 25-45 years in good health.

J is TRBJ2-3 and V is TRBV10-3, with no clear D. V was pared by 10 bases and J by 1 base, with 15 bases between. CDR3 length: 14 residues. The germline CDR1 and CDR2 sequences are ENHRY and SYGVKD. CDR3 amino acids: CATTRGQGTDTQYF. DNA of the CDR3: TGTGCCACTACTCGTGGTCAGGGCACAGATACGCAGTATTTT.

CDR3 sequence: CASSSRRAGLETQYF. The CDR3 DNA is TGTGCCAGCAGCTCACGACGAGCGGGGTTAGAGACCCAGTACTTC. The J gene is TRBJ2-4, the V gene TRBV7-6; 7 bases agree with TRBD2. TRBJ2-5 explains the end of the DNA better; the J call may be wrong. Germline-derived CDR1 and CDR2 are SGHVS and FNYEAQ. CDR3 length: 15 residues.

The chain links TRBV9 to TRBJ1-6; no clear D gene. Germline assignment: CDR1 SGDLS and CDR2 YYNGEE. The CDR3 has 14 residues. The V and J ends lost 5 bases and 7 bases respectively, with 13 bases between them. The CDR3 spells CASSGGLGNSPLHF. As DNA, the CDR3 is TGTGCCAGCAGTGGAGGCCTGGGGAATTCACCCCTCCACTTT.

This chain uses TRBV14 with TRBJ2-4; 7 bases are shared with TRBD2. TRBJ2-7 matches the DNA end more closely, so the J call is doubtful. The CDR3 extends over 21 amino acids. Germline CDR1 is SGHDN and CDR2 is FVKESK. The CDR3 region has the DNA TGTGCCAGCAGCCAAGATCCTGGTAGCGGGCCGCCAACCGGATCATCCTACGAGCAGTACTTC. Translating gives CASSQDPGSGPPTGSSYEQYF.

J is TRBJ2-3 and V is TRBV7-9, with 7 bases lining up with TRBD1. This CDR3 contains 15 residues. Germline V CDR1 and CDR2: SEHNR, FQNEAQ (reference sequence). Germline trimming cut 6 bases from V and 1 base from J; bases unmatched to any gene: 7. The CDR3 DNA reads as TGTGCCAGCAGTCTTGACAGGGTGGGCACAGATACGCAGTATTTT. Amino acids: CASSLDRVGTDTQYF.

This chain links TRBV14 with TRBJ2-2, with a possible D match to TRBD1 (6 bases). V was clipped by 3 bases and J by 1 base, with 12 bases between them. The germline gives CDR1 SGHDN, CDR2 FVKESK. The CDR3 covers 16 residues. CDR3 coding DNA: TGTGCCAGCAGCCATAAAGGGACATTGAACACCGGGGAGCTGTTTTTT. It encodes CASSHKGTLNTGELFF.

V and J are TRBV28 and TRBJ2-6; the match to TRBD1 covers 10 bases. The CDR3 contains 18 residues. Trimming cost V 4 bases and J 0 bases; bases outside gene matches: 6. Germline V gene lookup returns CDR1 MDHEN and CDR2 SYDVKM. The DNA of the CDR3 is TGTGCCAGCAGTTCTCCGGGACAGGGGAGCTCTGGGGCCAACGTCCTGACTTTC. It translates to CASSSPGQGSSGANVLTF.

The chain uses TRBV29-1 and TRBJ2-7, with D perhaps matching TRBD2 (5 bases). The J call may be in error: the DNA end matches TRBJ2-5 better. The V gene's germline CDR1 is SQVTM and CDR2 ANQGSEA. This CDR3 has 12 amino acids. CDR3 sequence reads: CSVKDFQETQYF. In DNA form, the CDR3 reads TGCAGCGTCAAGGACTTTCAGGAGACCCAGTACTTC.

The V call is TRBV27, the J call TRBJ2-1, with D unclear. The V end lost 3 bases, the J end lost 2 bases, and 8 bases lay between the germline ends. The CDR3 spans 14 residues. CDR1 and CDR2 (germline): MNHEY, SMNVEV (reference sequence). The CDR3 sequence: CASSFTKPYNEQFF. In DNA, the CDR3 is TGTGCCAGCAGTTTCACAAAACCCTACAATGAGCAGTTCTTC.

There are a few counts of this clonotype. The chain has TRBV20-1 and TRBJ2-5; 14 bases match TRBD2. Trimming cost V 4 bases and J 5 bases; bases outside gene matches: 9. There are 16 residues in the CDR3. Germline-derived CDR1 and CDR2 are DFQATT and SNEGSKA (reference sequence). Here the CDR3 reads CSATGGTSGGWETQYF. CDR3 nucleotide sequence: TGCAGTGCTACCGGAGGGACTAGCGGGGGCTGGGAGACCCAGTACTTC.

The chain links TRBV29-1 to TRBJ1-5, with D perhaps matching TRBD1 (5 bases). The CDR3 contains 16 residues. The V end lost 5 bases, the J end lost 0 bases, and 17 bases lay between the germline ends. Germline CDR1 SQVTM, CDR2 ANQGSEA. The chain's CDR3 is CSVRIGGSYSNQPQHF. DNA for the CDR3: TGCAGCGTTAGGATTGGGGGAAGTTATAGCAATCAGCCCCAGCATTTT.

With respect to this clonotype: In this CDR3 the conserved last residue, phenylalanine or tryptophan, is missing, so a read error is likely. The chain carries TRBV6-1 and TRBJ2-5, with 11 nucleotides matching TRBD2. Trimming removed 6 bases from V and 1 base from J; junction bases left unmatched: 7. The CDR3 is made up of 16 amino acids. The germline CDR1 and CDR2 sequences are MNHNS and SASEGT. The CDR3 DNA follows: TGTGCCAGCAGGAAGACTAGCGGGGATAGCCAAGAGACCCAGTACTAC. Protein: CASRKTSGDSQETQYY.

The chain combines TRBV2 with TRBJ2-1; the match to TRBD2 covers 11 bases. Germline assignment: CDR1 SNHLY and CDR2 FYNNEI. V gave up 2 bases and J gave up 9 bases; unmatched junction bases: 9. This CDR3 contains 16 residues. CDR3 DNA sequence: TGTGCCAGCAGTGAATGGGGTAGCGGGGGGGCGAGTGAGCAGTTCTTC. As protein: CASSEWGSGGASEQFF.

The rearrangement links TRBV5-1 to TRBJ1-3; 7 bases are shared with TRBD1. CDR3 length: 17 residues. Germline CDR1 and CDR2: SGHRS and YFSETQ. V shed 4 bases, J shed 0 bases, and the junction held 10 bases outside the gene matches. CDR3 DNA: TGCGCCAGCAGCATCTCCGGGACAGCGAGCTCTGGAAACACCATATATTTT. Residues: CASSISGTASSGNTIYF.

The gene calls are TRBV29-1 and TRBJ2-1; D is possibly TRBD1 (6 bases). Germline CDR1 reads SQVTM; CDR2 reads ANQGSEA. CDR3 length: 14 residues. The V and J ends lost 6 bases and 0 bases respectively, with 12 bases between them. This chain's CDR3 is CSVQRGSSYNEQFF. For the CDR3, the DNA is TGCAGCGTCCAGAGGGGGAGCTCCTACAATGAGCAGTTCTTC.

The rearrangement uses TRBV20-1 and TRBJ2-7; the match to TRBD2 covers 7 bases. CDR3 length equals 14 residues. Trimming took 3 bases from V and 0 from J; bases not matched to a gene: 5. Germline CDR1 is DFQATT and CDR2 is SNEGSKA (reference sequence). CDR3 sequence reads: CSARGLAASYEQYF. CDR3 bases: TGCAGTGCTAGGGGGCTAGCGGCCTCCTACGAGCAGTACTTC.

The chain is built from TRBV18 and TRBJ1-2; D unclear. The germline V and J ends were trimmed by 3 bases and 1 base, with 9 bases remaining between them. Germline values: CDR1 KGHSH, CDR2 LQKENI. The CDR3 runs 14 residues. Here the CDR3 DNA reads TGTGCCAGCTCACCCCCGATTGATAACTATGGCTACACCTTC. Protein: CASSPPIDNYGYTF.

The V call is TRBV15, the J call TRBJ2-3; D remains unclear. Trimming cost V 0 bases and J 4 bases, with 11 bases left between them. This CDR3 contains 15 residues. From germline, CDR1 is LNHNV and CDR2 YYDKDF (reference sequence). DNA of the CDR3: TGTGCCACCAGCAGAGATCAAAGGAGCGCAGATACGCAGTATTTT. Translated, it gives CATSRDQRSADTQYF.